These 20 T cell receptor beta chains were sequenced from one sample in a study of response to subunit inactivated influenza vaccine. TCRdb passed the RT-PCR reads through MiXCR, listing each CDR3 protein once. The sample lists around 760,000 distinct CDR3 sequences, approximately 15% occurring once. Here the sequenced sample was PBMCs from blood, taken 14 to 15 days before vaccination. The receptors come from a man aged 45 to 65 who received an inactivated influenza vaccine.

Here the CDR3 DNA reads TGTGCCAGCAGTTACTCTCGGGACAGGAGGCGTAAAAAACTGTTTTTT. Translating gives CASSYSRDRRRKKLFF. This chain uses TRBV6-5 with TRBJ1-4; TRBD1 agrees at 8 bases. V lost 0 bases to trimming and J lost 9 bases; unmatched junction nucleotides: 9. CDR3 size: 16 residues. Germline CDR1 MNHEY, CDR2 SVGAGI.

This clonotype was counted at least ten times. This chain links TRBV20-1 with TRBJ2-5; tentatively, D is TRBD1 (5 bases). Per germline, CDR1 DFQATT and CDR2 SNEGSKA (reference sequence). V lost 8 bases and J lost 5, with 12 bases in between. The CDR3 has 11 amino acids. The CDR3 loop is CSPRQGETQYF. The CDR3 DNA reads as TGCAGTCCCCGCCAGGGCGAGACCCAGTACTTC.

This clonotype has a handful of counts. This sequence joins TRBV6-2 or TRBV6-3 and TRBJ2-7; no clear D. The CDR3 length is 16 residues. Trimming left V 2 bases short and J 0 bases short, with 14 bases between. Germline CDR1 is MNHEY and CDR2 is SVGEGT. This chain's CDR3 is CASSYPGLRSSYEQYF. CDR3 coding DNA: TGTGCCAGCAGTTACCCCGGGCTGCGCAGCTCCTACGAGCAGTACTTC.

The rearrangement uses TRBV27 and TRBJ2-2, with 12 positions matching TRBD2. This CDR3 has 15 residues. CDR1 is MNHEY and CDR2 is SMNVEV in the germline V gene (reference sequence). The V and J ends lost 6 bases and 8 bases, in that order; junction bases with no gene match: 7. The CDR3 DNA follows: TGTGCCAGCAGACCTCTAGCGGGAGGGCCTGGGGAGCTGTTTTTT. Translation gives CASRPLAGGPGELFF.

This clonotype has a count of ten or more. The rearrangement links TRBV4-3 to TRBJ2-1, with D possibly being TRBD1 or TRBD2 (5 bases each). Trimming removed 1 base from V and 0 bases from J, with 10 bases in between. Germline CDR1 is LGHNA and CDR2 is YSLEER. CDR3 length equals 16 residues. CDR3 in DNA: TGCGCCAGCAGCCAAGCAGGGACGAGCTCCTACAATGAGCAGTTCTTC. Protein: CASSQAGTSSYNEQFF.

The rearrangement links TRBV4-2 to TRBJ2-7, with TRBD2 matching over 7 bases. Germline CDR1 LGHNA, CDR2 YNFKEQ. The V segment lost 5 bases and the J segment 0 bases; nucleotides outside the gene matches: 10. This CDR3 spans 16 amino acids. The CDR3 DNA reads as TGTGCCAGCAGCAAACCCGCCGGGGGGAGCTCCTACGAGCAGTACTTC. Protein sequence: CASSKPAGGSSYEQYF.

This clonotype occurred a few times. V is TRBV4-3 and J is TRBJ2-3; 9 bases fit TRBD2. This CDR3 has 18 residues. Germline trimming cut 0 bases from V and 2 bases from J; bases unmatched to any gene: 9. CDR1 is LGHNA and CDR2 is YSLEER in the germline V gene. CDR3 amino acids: CASSQDLPSGGSTDTQYF. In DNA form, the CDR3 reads TGCGCCAGCAGCCAAGATCTACCGAGCGGGGGGTCCACAGATACGCAGTATTTT.

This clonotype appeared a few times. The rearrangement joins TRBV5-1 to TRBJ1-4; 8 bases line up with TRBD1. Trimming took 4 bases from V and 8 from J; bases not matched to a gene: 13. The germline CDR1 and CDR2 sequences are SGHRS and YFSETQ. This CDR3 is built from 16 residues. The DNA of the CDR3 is TGCGCCAGCAGCCAAGACGTCGACAGGGGAGCCGAAAAACTGTTTTTT. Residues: CASSQDVDRGAEKLFF.

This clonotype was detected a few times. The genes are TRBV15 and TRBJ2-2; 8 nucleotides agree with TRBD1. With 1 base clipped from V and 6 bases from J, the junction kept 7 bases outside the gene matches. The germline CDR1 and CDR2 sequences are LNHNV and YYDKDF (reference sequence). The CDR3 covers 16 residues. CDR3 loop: CATSRGPGGASGELFF. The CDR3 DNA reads TGTGCCACCAGCAGAGGTCCAGGGGGCGCTTCCGGGGAGCTGTTTTTT.

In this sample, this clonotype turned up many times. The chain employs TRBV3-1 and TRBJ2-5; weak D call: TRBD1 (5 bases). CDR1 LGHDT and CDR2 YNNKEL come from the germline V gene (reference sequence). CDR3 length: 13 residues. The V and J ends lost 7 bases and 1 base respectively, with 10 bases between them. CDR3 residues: CASNRGIQETQYF. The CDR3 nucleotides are TGTGCCAGCAATAGGGGAATCCAAGAGACCCAGTACTTC.

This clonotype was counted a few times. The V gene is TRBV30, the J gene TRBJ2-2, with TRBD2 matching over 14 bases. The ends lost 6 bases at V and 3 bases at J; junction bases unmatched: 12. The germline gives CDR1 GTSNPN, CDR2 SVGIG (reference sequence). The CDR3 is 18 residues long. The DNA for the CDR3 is TGTGCCTGTACCGGGACTAGCGGGAGAAGGTGGGACACCGGGGAGCTGTTTTTT. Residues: CACTGTSGRRWDTGELFF.

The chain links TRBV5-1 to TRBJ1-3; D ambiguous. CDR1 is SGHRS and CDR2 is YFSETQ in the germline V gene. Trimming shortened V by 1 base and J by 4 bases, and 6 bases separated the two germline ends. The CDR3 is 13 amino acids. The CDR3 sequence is CASSLQSGNTIYF. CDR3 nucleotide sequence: TGCGCCAGCAGCTTGCAATCGGGAAACACCATATATTTT.

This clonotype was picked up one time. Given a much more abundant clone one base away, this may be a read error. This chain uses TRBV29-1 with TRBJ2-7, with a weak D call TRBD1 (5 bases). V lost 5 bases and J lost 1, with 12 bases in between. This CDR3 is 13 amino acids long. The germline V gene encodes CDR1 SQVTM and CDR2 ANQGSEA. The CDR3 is CSVQTRGSYEQYF. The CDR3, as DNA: TGCAGCGTTCAGACAAGGGGATCCTACGAGCAGTACTTC.

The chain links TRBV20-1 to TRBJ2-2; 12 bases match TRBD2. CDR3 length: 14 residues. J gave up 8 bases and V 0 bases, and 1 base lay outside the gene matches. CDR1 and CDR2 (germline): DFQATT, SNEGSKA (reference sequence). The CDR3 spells CSARDTSGRGELFF. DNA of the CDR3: TGCAGTGCTAGAGATACTAGCGGGAGGGGGGAGCTGTTTTTT.

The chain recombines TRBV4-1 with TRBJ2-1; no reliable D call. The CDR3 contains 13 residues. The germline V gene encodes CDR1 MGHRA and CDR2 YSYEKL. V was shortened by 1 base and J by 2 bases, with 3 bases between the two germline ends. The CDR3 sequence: CASSQVPYNEQFF. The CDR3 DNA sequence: TGCGCCAGCAGCCAAGTCCCCTACAATGAGCAGTTCTTC.

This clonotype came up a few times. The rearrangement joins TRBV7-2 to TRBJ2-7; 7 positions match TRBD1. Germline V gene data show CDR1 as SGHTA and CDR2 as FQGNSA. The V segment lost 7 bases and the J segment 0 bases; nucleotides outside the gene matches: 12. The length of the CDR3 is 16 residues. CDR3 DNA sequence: TGTGCCAGCAACAACATTGCTGGGACAGACTCCTACGAGCAGTACTTC. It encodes CASNNIAGTDSYEQYF.

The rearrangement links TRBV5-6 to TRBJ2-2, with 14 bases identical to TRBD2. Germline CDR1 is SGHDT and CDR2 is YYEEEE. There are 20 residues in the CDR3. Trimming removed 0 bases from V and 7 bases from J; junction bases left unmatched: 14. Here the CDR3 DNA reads TGTGCCAGCAGCTTGGGGGCCTATCCGGGACTAGCGGGAGATGGCGGGGAGCTGTTTTTT. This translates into CASSLGAYPGLAGDGGELFF.

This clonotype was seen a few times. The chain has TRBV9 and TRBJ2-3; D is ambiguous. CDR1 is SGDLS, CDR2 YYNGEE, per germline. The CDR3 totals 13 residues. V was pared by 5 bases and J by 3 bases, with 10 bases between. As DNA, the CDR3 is TGTGCCAGCAGTTATCTCCATACAGATACGCAGTATTTT. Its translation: CASSYLHTDTQYF.

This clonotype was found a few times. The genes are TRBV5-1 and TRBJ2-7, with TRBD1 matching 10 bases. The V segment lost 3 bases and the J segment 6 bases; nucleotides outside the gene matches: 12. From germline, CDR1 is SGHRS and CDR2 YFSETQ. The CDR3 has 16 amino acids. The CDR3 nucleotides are TGCGCCAGCAGCTACAACCGGGACAGGGGACTTGGCGAGCAGTACTTC. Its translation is CASSYNRDRGLGEQYF.

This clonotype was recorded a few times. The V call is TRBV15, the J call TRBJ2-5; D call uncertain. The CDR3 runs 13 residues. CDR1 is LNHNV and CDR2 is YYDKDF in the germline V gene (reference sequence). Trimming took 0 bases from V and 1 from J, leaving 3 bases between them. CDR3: CATSRDIQETQYF. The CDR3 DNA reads TGTGCCACCAGCAGAGATATCCAAGAGACCCAGTACTTC. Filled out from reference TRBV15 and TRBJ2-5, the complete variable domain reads DAMVIQNPRYQVTQFGKPVTLSCSQTLNHNVMYWYQQKSSQAPKLLFHYYDKDFNNEADTPDNFQSRRPNTSFCFLDIRSPGLGDTAMYLCATSRDIQETQYFGPGTRLLVL.